The rows below give T cell receptor beta chains drawn from one sample of a study of molecular identifiers for immune sequencing clone quantification. One entry per CDR3 protein, called by TCRdb with MiXCR from the PCR reads. The data hold approximately 680,000 distinct CDR3 sequences, with around 25% observed a single time. What was sequenced was naive CD8+ T cells from blood, with Jurkat cell RNA spiked in. These receptors were taken from a human donor in good health. Some libraries in this study had Jurkat cell RNA spiked in. Each CDR3 is given with its conserved first and last residue. Each record gives: V gene, J gene, D gene, clone size, CDR3 DNA, CDR3 protein. D genes are given only for firm matches. Size values are once, few and many counts, or a class for expanded clones, and some rows have none.

TRBV30	TRBJ2-1	TRBD2	once	TGTGTCTGGAGTGTAGGCGCGGGAGGGCCGAGTGAGCAGTTCTTC	CVWSVGAGGPSEQFF
TRBV19	TRBJ1-5	TRBD1	many	TGTGCCAGTAGTTGGGCAGGGGGCTTCCATCAGCCCCAGCATTTT	CASSWAGGFHQPQHF
TRBV10-2	TRBJ2-3	NA	many	TGCGCCAGCGCTCAGAGGTACACAGATACGCAGTATTTT	CASAQRYTDTQYF
TRBV7-9	TRBJ2-7	NA	NA	TGTGCCAGCAGCTGGGGGATCCCATCCCGCGAGCAGTACTTC	CASSWGIPSREQYF
TRBV27	TRBJ2-7	NA	NA	TGTGCCAGCGGACACGGGGCCCCTTCTTCTGGTGAGCAGTACTTC	CASGHGAPSSGEQYF
TRBV11-3	TRBJ2-2	NA	NA	TGTGCCAGCAGCCGGGTGGGGGAGCTGTTTTTT	CASSRVGELFF
TRBV7-6	TRBJ1-5	NA	many	TGTGCCAGCAGCTTAGAGGTGTCCGATAGCAATCAGCCCCAGCATTTT	CASSLEVSDSNQPQHF
TRBV13	TRBJ2-1	TRBD1	many	TGTGCCAGCAGCTTAGGAAGTGGCCAGGGGGAGTTCTTC	CASSLGSGQGEFF
TRBV4-1	TRBJ2-7	TRBD2	NA	TGCGCCAGCAGCCAAGCCACCCCCGGGACTAGCGTCGAGCAGTACTTC	CASSQATPGTSVEQYF
TRBV4-3	TRBJ2-7	NA	NA	TGCGCCAGCAGCCAAGGCCAGGGGACGTACTACGAGCAGTACTTC	CASSQGQGTYYEQYF
TRBV5-4	TRBJ2-7	TRBD2	many	TGTGCCAGTAGTCCAGGACTAGCGGGGAACTACGAGCAGTACTTC	CASSPGLAGNYEQYF
TRBV6-2/TRBV6-3	TRBJ1-5	NA	many	TGTGCCAGCAGCGAGAGGGAGTTGAGGAGTAATCAGCCCCAGCATTTT	CASSERELRSNQPQHF
TRBV12-3/TRBV12-4	TRBJ2-3	NA	NA	TGTGCCAGCAGTTTAGGCTACGCCACAGATACGCAGTATTTT	CASSLGYATDTQYF
TRBV24-1	TRBJ2-3	TRBD2	NA	TGTGCCACCAGTGAGACTCCCGGGACTAGCGGAGTCACAGATACGCAGTATTTT	CATSETPGTSGVTDTQYF
TRBV20-1	TRBJ2-7	NA	NA	TGCAGTGCTGAGCGGAGCTCCTACGAGCAGTACTTC	CSAERSSYEQYF
TRBV4-2	TRBJ2-7	NA	NA	TGTGCCAGCAGCCCTCGGGCAGGGGCCTGGTCCGAGAACTACGAGCAGTACTTC	CASSPRAGAWSENYEQYF
TRBV7-9	TRBJ1-4	NA	NA	TGTGCCAGCGGCTCGGAGGGTTATGAAAAACTGTTTTTT	CASGSEGYEKLFF
TRBV5-1	TRBJ2-7	TRBD1	many	TGCGCCAGCAGCCTAGGGACAGGGGGCGGATACGAGCAGTACTTC	CASSLGTGGGYEQYF
TRBV19	TRBJ2-7	NA	many	TGTGCCAGCAGCCCCGGTTCCTACGAGCAGTACTTC	CASSPGSYEQYF
TRBV7-9	TRBJ2-7	TRBD2	many	TGTGCCAGCAGATCCGGGACTAGTCACGAGCAGTACTTC	CASRSGTSHEQYF
TRBV7-9	TRBJ2-1	TRBD1	few	TGTGCCAGCCGGGACAGGGGTGGAGATGAGCAGTTCTTC	CASRDRGGDEQFF
TRBV9	TRBJ2-3	NA	many	TGTGCCAGCAGCTCCTTAGTCCCAGATACGCAGTATTTT	CASSSLVPDTQYF
TRBV10-2	TRBJ2-7	TRBD1	NA	TGCGCCAGCAGACTGGACAGGGGCTCCTACGAGCAGTACTTC	CASRLDRGSYEQYF
TRBV5-6	TRBJ1-3	NA	NA	TGTGCCAGCAGCTTCTTCTCTGGAAACACCATATATTTT	CASSFFSGNTIYF
TRBV5-1	TRBJ1-1	TRBD1	many	TGCGCCAGCAGCTGGACAGGGGAGAACACTGAAGCTTTCTTT	CASSWTGENTEAFF
TRBV30	TRBJ2-7	TRBD1	many	TGTGCCTGGGACAGAACCGGGACAGGAGGCGACGAGCAGTACTTC	CAWDRTGTGGDEQYF
TRBV11-2	TRBJ1-3	NA	NA	TGTGCCAGCAGCTTAGGACGTGGACGATCCTCTGGAAACACCATATATTTT	CASSLGRGRSSGNTIYF
TRBV4-3	TRBJ1-2	NA	NA	TGCTCCAGCAGCCAAGATTGGAAGGATATCTATGGCTACACCTTC	CSSSQDWKDIYGYTF
TRBV5-6	TRBJ2-1	NA	NA	TGTGCCAGCAGCTTGGCCCAGCGTAACAATGAGCAGTTCTTC	CASSLAQRNNEQFF
TRBV20-1	TRBJ2-2	TRBD2	few	TGCAGTGCCTCACTAGCGGGAGGAACCGGGGAGCTGTTTTTT	CSASLAGGTGELFF
TRBV28	TRBJ2-3	NA	many	TGTGCCAGCAGTCCCCTCCAGGGCCCAGATACGCAGTATTTT	CASSPLQGPDTQYF
TRBV5-5	TRBJ1-2	NA	many	TGTGCCAGCAGCTGGTCCTTGGACTATGGCTACACCTTC	CASSWSLDYGYTF
TRBV11-2	TRBJ2-7	TRBD1	NA	TGTGCCAGCAGCTTAGTGTCCCGGGACAGTACCTACGAGCAGTACTTC	CASSLVSRDSTYEQYF
TRBV19	TRBJ2-2	NA	NA	TGTGCCAGTAGTGTCACCGGTGGCGCCGGGGAGCTGTTTTTT	CASSVTGGAGELFF
TRBV7-9	TRBJ1-1	NA	NA	TGTGCCAGCACCGAAACGGGAAAGAACACTGAAGCTTTCTTT	CASTETGKNTEAFF
TRBV4-1	TRBJ2-1	TRBD2	NA	TGCGCCAGCAGCCAAGATGAGCGGGAGAGCTACAATGAGCAGTTCTTC	CASSQDERESYNEQFF
TRBV6-6	TRBJ1-5	TRBD1	few	TGTGCCAGCAGTTCCGCGGGGACAGATTTTAATAGCAATCAGCCCCAGCATTTT	CASSSAGTDFNSNQPQHF
TRBV10-2	TRBJ2-5	NA	few	TGCGCCAGCAGTGCGGGGGCGGGGGAGACCCAGTACTTC	CASSAGAGETQYF
TRBV4-3	TRBJ2-1	NA	few	TGCGCCAGCAGCCAAGATTCCAGGGGTGCCTACAATGAGCAGTTCTTC	CASSQDSRGAYNEQFF
TRBV4-3	TRBJ1-5	NA	NA	TGCGCCAGCAGCCAAGACATATACCATCCGCCCCCGCATTTT	CASSQDIYHPPPHF
TRBV10-2	TRBJ1-4	NA	few	TGCGCCAGCAGTGATCCCGGGGCAGTGAGTGAAAAACTGTTTTTT	CASSDPGAVSEKLFF
TRBV5-1	TRBJ1-5	NA	many	TGCGCCAGCAGCTTGGGGGAAGGGGAACAGCCCCAGCATTTT	CASSLGEGEQPQHF
TRBV28	TRBJ2-3	NA	many	TGTGCCAGCAGTCGTCCTAGCGTTAGCACAGATACGCAGTATTTT	CASSRPSVSTDTQYF
TRBV5-1	TRBJ1-1	NA	NA	TGCGCCAGCAGCTTGGCGTCCGTGAACACTGAAGCTTTCTTT	CASSLASVNTEAFF
TRBV5-1	TRBJ1-5	TRBD1	many	TGCGCCAGCAGCTCGGCAGGGGGATCCAATCAGCCCCAGCATTTT	CASSSAGGSNQPQHF
TRBV9	TRBJ2-5	NA	few	TGTGCCAGCAGCACCACGGGACCACAAGAGACCCAGTACTTC	CASSTTGPQETQYF